The present TCR beta chain was sequenced within a study of blood T cell repertoires in COVID-19. Study-level information: Whether acute or convalescent, the COVID-19 samples came from the United States, Italy and Spain.

Libraries were prepared by immunoSEQ multiplex PCR; TCRdb keeps only in-frame clonotypes and omits some of them. The data contain roughly 350,000 clones, more than 75% of them singletons. This TCR was recovered from a young woman with COVID-19, enrolled during active disease. Material for sequencing was peripheral blood.

CDR3 loop: CASSTGLGANVLTF. The CDR3 bases are TGTGCCAGTAGTACAGGGCTGGGGGCCAACGTCCTGACTTTC. The rearrangement links TRBV19 to TRBJ2-6; TRBD1 is a possible D gene (5 bases). V dropped 4 bases and J dropped 4 bases, with 8 bases sitting between them. In germline, CDR1 is LNHDA, CDR2 SQIVND (reference sequence). The CDR3 covers 14 residues.